Shown below are 14 T cell receptor beta chains from a single sample sequenced in a study of cytomegalovirus exposure and HLA in healthy donors. In the PCR, 60 Vbeta and 13 Jbeta primers were used. The data were produced by immunoSEQ multiplex PCR, yet TCRdb's version contains in-frame clones alone and is incomplete. The sample yields some 150,000 clones, around 77% seen once. Sample: PBMCs. The receptor source for this set is a man in his 60s in good health and CMV-seronegative.

This clone came up a few times. The gene calls are TRBV29-1 and TRBJ1-1; no definite D call. There are 12 residues in the CDR3. V lost 7 bases to trimming and J lost 0 bases, with 9 bases between them. The V gene's germline CDR1 is SQVTM and CDR2 ANQGSEA. DNA for the CDR3: TGCAGCGGAGGCGGCATGAACACTGAAGCTTTCTTT. The encoded protein is CSGGGMNTEAFF.

Only a few counts were recorded for this clone. V gene TRBV9 combines with J gene TRBJ2-7, with TRBD1 identical over 9 bases. Germline V gives CDR1 SGDLS, CDR2 YYNGEE. The trim removed 2 bases at V and 3 bases at J, leaving 6 bases unmatched. The CDR3 runs 15 residues. The CDR3 region is CASSVGQGPFYEQYF. CDR3 bases: TGTGCCAGCAGCGTGGGACAGGGTCCCTTCTACGAGCAGTACTTC.

This chain joins TRBV5-1 and TRBJ1-2; 8 bases are shared with TRBD1. The CDR3 length is 19 residues. The junction had 13 bases not matched to a gene; V was cut back by 0 bases and J by 0 bases. Germline V gene lookup returns CDR1 SGHRS and CDR2 YFSETQ. CDR3 protein: CASSLDARTGMGANYGYTF. In DNA form, the CDR3 reads TGCGCCAGCAGCTTGGATGCCCGGACAGGGATGGGAGCTAACTATGGCTACACCTTC.

The CDR3 sequence: CASSLIADTQYF. CDR3 nucleotide sequence: TGTGCCAGCAGTTTAATCGCGGATACGCAGTATTTT. This chain connects TRBV28 to TRBJ2-3; D uncertain. This CDR3 has 12 residues. Trimming removed 2 bases at V and 6 bases at J, with 6 bases between. Germline loops: CDR1 MDHEN, CDR2 SYDVKM.

The V call is TRBV4-3, the J call TRBJ1-2, with TRBD1 identical over 7 bases. The CDR3 sequence is 19 residues long. Germline V gives CDR1 LGHNA, CDR2 YSLEER. Losses at the gene ends were 2 bases for V and 2 bases for J; bases not matched to a gene: 17. The CDR3 sequence: CASSQRAGGGANRNYGYTF. CDR3 nucleotide sequence: TGCGCCAGCAGCCAAAGGGCTGGAGGGGGCGCAAACCGGAACTATGGCTACACCTTC.

This sequence joins TRBV25-1 and TRBJ2-7, with D tentatively TRBD1 (6 bases). The length of the CDR3 is 12 residues. V lost 3 bases to trimming and J lost 4 bases, with 7 bases between them. Germline loops: CDR1 MGHDK, CDR2 SYGVNS. The CDR3 DNA reads TGTGCCAGCAGTGACAGGGGATACGAGCAGTACTTC. It encodes CASSDRGYEQYF.

This clone was seen a few times. The chain combines TRBV4-2 with TRBJ1-5; D not resolved. This CDR3 has 15 residues. CDR1 is LGHNA and CDR2 is YNFKEQ in the germline V gene. V lost 0 bases and J lost 4, with 10 bases in between. The CDR3 reads CASSQDGAENQPQHF. In DNA form, the CDR3 reads TGTGCCAGCAGCCAAGATGGAGCAGAAAATCAGCCCCAGCATTTT.

The chain joins TRBV19 to TRBJ1-1, with 7 bases identical to TRBD1. Germline CDR1 reads LNHDA; CDR2 reads SQIVND (reference sequence). The CDR3 runs 12 residues. The J segment lost 5 bases and the V segment lost 6 bases, leaving 3 bases of the junction unmatched. CDR3 region: CASRPQGTEAFF. CDR3 DNA: TGTGCCAGTAGACCACAGGGGACTGAAGCTTTCTTT.

This clone was observed a few times. CDR3 DNA sequence: TGTGCCAGCAGCCCCCACCCGAGTTTAGCCAAAAACATTCAGTACTTC. It yields the protein CASSPHPSLAKNIQYF. The genes are TRBV28 and TRBJ2-4, with D unclear. This CDR3 spans 16 amino acids. The V gene lost 6 bases and the J gene lost 0 bases, with 15 bases spanning the gap. Germline V gene sequence: CDR1 MDHEN, CDR2 SYDVKM.

The rearrangement links TRBV11-2 to TRBJ1-1; possibly TRBD1 for D (6 bases). CDR1 and CDR2 from the germline V gene are SGHAT and FQNNGV. V lost 5 bases and J 4 bases, leaving 14 bases between the germline ends. The CDR3 has 14 amino acids. The CDR3 DNA sequence: TGTGCCAGCAGCCGCTTAAGAGGGGGCACTGAAGCTTTCTTT. This sequence encodes CASSRLRGGTEAFF. Filled out from reference TRBV11-2 and TRBJ1-1, the complete variable domain reads EAGVAQSPRYKIIEKRQSVAFWCNPISGHATLYWYQQILGQGPKLLIQFQNNGVVDDSQLPKDRFSAERLKGVDSTLKIQPAKLEDSAVYLCASSRLRGGTEAFFGQGTRLTVV.

V usage is TRBV7-8 and J usage is TRBJ1-4; D remains ambiguous. Germline lookup yields CDR1 SGHVS and CDR2 FQNEAQ. This CDR3 region has 16 residues. V was shortened by 4 bases and J by 0 bases, with 12 bases between the two germline ends. CDR3 loop: CASSYRHPATNEKLFF. The CDR3 DNA is TGTGCCAGCAGCTATCGACACCCTGCAACTAATGAAAAACTGTTTTTT.

The V call is TRBV5-1, the J call TRBJ2-1; D gene ambiguous. CDR3 length: 16 residues. Germline values: CDR1 SGHRS, CDR2 YFSETQ. The V and J ends lost 4 bases and 0 bases respectively, with 14 bases between them. CDR3: CASSPQPPSSYNEQFF. The DNA for the CDR3 is TGCGCCAGCAGCCCCCAACCCCCCAGCTCCTACAATGAGCAGTTCTTC.

V and J are TRBV19 and TRBJ2-5; 9 positions agree with TRBD2. V gave up 3 bases and J gave up 3 bases; unmatched junction bases: 5. The germline gives CDR1 LNHDA, CDR2 SQIVND (reference sequence). This CDR3 spans 15 amino acids. The CDR3 nucleotides read TGTGCCAGTAGTATTCGGGGCGGGGGGGAAGAGACCCAGTACTTC. This gives the protein CASSIRGGGEETQYF.

V gene TRBV5-1 combines with J gene TRBJ2-7; D might be TRBD1 (5 bases). Germline assignment: CDR1 SGHRS and CDR2 YFSETQ. Trimming took 5 bases from V and 3 from J, leaving 18 bases between them. This CDR3 has 15 residues. The CDR3 DNA follows: TGCGCCAGCAGACGGACAATAAATTCAGGCTACGAGCAGTACTTC. Translated, it gives CASRRTINSGYEQYF.